This TCR beta chain is from a study of T cell responses to AZD1222 COVID-19 vaccine (dated by TCRdb to 2020 to 2023). Context from the whole study: A total of about 230 trial participants underwent TCR sequencing, of whom around 200 received two doses of AZD1222 and some 25 received two doses of the MenACWY control vaccine. Trial participants were enrolled by age into 18-55, 56-69 and 70-plus year subgroups, with approximately 150, 30 and 60 TCR-sequenced participants respectively.

Study-wide conclusions, independent of this receptor: Epitopes outside the regions mutated in the B.1.351 and B.1.1.7 variants were reportedly recognized by nearly half of the unique spike-specific TCRs. The whole spike protein was spanned by vaccine-associated CD4 TCRs, and dominant responses were seen in regions 160-218 and 743-854. The 56-69-year group was small, and its depth increase did not reach significance, likely because of low power. Participants were mostly white British, with more females than males. The authors suggested clonal diversity may have been underestimated. Conclusions about previously exposed vaccinees are limited, since just six or seven AZD1222 recipients were seropositive for SARS-CoV-2 at baseline. Because no samples from the day 14 peak response were available, repertoires could be characterized only after the peak T cell response. Spike-specific TCR breadth and depth rose significantly after two AZD1222 doses compared with day 0 and with MenACWY recipients.

The CDR3 regions of human TCRbeta chains were analyzed by immunosequencing. The paper's processing steps were these. Repertoire TCRs were matched against a reference library of SARS-CoV-2-specific TCRs generated with the MIRA antigen-specificity platform. Breadth was defined as the fraction of unique TCRs that were SARS-CoV-2-associated, and depth was defined as the fraction of total T cells that were SARS-CoV-2-associated. Using the MIRA data, each spike-specific TCR was assigned both to the spike region to which the TCR was reactive and to a CD4 or CD8 class. Log10-transformed breadth and depth values were compared by one-way ANOVA with Sidak's multiple comparisons tests. In its TCRdb copy, this immuneACCESS table keeps in-frame sequences only and misses some clones. Where compared with another copy, unresolved V genes explain less than half of these, and the others have no known cause. V and J calls and clone size are those listed in that table; D and trimming were worked out from the DNA. The sample data list about 150,000 clones, and 85% to 95% of these were observed just once. The ten largest account for around 1.5% of the sample.

The time point label on this specimen signifies: about 28 days (+/-7) after the second vaccine dose. AZD1222 recipients with second doses at about 4 weeks or about 12 weeks were pooled, because spike-specific TCR depth and breadth did not differ between schedules. Vaccinee samples were obtained from the UK trials COV001 and COV002, which included a single-blind randomized controlled phase 2/3 trial of AZD1222 (ChAdOx1 nCoV-19) in healthy adults. Trial participant PBMC samples were collected at day 0 and day 28 after the second dose for TCRbeta chain sequencing. Of note for this clone: Which antigen it targets is not known. Base qualities are not recorded, but no much larger clone differs from it by a single base.

This clonotype originated in an adult who received the AZD1222 COVID-19 vaccine. Specimen: peripheral blood, collected 28 days after the second AZD1222 dose.

In nucleotide form, the sequence is TGTGCCAGCAGCCAACAGACAGGGGGTGGCTACACCTTC. The encoded protein is CASSQQTGGGYTF. Recombination linked TRBV3-1 (or the pseudogene TRBV3-2) to TRBJ1-2; 9 bases in the middle match TRBD1. The CDR3 has 13 amino acids, counting the end cysteine and phenylalanine. Kept here is only the CDR3 DNA, which spans 39 bases and is read in frame from base 1. The germline V gene (reference sequence) supplies CDR1 LGHDT and CDR2 YNNKEL. Unmatched junction bases come to 2, with V trimmed by 2 bases and J by 7 bases.